The 26 T cell receptor beta chains below come from one sample, sequenced in a study of T cells in women clearing cervical HPV infection. Assay used: immunoSEQ multiplex PCR; TCRdb lists only in-frame clones, some missing. The repertoire table contains 30,000 to 45,000 clones. What was sequenced was blood buffy coat. The receptor source for this set is a woman between 18 and 75 years old with a cervical HPV16 infection that either progressed to CIN3+ or cleared (not recorded which).

A word on this clone: The CDR3 goes on 3 residues after the read ends, and that part is filled in from the germline J gene. The chain recombines TRBV19 with TRBJ2-7; D might be TRBD2 (6 bases). V lost 6 bases, J lost 6 bases, and 18 bases lay in between. The CDR3 covers 14 residues. CDR1 and CDR2 (germline): LNHDA, SQIVND (reference sequence). CDR3 in amino acids: CASSPGGAVVEQYF. CDR3 DNA, as far as it was read: TGTGCCAGTAGCCCCGGAGGGGCTGTAGTCGAG.

In the case of this clone: Coverage ceases 3 residues before the CDR3 finishes, and the germline J gene fills in the end. The genes are TRBV5-8 and TRBJ2-2; D is perhaps TRBD1 (6 bases). Trimming left V 2 bases short and J 5 bases short, with 7 bases between. The germline gives CDR1 SGHTS, CDR2 YDEGEE. This CDR3 contains 13 residues. Partial CDR3 DNA: TGTGCCAGCAGCTTACAGGGAACCGGGGAG. This gives the protein CASSLQGTGE. The full CDR3 reads CASSLQGTGELFF.

With respect to this clone: The CDR3 end falls 3 residues outside the read, so it is completed with the germline J gene. The V gene is TRBV2, the J gene TRBJ1-1, with D perhaps matching TRBD1 (5 bases). CDR3 length equals 13 residues. Germline loops: CDR1 SNHLY, CDR2 FYNNEI. With 5 bases removed from V and 1 base from J, the gap between germline ends came to 8 bases. The CDR3 loop reads CASSSQGNTEAFF. The DNA read from the CDR3 is TGTGCCAGCAGTAGTCAGGGGAACACTGAA. Based on the CDR3 plus reference TRBV2 and TRBJ1-1, the full variable domain is EPEVTQTPSHQVTQMGQEVILRCVPISNHLYFYWYRQILGQKVEFLVSFYNNEISEKSEIFDDQFSVERPDGSNFTLKIRSTKLEDSAMYFCASSSQGNTEAFFGQGTRLTVV.

Note on this clone: The read ends 3 residues before the CDR3 terminus; that terminus is restored from the germline J gene. This chain uses TRBV11-2 with TRBJ1-4; D is unclear. V lost 5 bases, J lost 8 bases, and 12 bases lay in between. The germline CDR1 and CDR2 sequences are SGHAT and FQNNGV. This CDR3 is built from 13 residues. Partial CDR3 DNA: TGTGCCAGCAGCCTCATGCGCAAGGAAAAA. Its translation: CASSLMRKEK. The full CDR3 reads CASSLMRKEKLFF.

Concerning this clone itself: The read falls 3 residues short of the CDR3 end, and the missing part is taken from the germline J gene. The chain recombines TRBV20-1 with TRBJ2-1; 8 nucleotides match TRBD2. Germline lookup yields CDR1 DFQATT and CDR2 SNEGSKA (reference sequence). V was clipped by 4 bases and J by 7 bases; unmatched bases: 15. This CDR3 has 16 amino acids. The CDR3 reads CSANRRTSLRGNEQFF. The CDR3 DNA, read in part, is TGCAGTGCTAACCGCAGGACTAGCCTCAGAGGGAATGAG.

As regards this clone: The CDR3 end is not reached by the read, which stops 3 residues before it; the germline J gene fills it in. The chain employs TRBV5-1 and TRBJ1-3; D is unresolved. The CDR3 spans 15 residues. Germline V CDR1 and CDR2: SGHRS, YFSETQ. V lost 0 bases and J 0 bases, leaving 7 bases between the germline ends. The CDR3 is CASSLEGSSGNTIYF. The covered CDR3 bases are TGCGCCAGCAGCTTGGAAGGCAGCTCTGGAAACACC.

On this clone: The CDR3 end falls 3 residues outside the read, so it is completed with the germline J gene. The chain couples TRBV7-2 to TRBJ1-2; 11 bases fit TRBD1. CDR1 is SGHTA, CDR2 FQGNSA, per germline. CDR3 length: 15 amino acids. The sequenced part of the CDR3 DNA is TGTGCCAGCAGCGCCCCCCAGGGGACAGGGGGACAC. The encoded protein is CASSAPQGTGGH. The complete CDR3 protein is CASSAPQGTGGHYTF.

Concerning this clone itself: Read sequence stops 3 residues before the CDR3 end, and the germline J gene provides the missing end. The chain combines TRBV7-6 with TRBJ2-6; maybe TRBD1 (6 bases). Trimming took off 5 bases at V and 0 bases at J, with 14 bases between the two ends. This CDR3 comprises 17 residues. Germline V gene lookup returns CDR1 SGHVS and CDR2 FNYEAQ. Incomplete CDR3 DNA: TGTGCCAGCAGCCCCCCTCAGGGGATCTCTGGGGCCAACGTC. The encoded protein is CASSPPQGISGANV. The complete CDR3 protein is CASSPPQGISGANVLTF.

Remarks on this clone: The CDR3 is cut off 3 residues early in the read; its end comes from the germline J gene. This chain connects TRBV18 to TRBJ2-1; D unclear. Trimming cost V 2 bases and J 5 bases, with 10 bases left between them. This CDR3 is built from 14 residues. Germline CDR1 and CDR2: KGHSH and LQKENI. Incomplete CDR3 DNA: TGTGCCAGCTCACCATTCCCCACGGACAATGAG. Its translation: CASSPFPTDNE. The CDR3 in its entirety is CASSPFPTDNEQFF.

Remarks on this clone: The read terminates 3 residues ahead of where the CDR3 ends, so the germline J gene completes it. J is TRBJ2-1 and V is TRBV2, with D possibly matching TRBD2 (6 bases). The length of the CDR3 is 15 residues. CDR1 and CDR2 (germline): SNHLY, FYNNEI. The V and J ends lost 8 bases and 8 bases respectively, with 22 bases between them. The CDR3 protein is CASYMGPTSNHEQFF. CDR3 bases read: TGTGCCAGCTATATGGGCCCCACTAGCAACCATGAG.

Comments on this clone: From the germline J gene comes the end of the CDR3, since the read stops 3 residues before it. V is TRBV19 and J is TRBJ2-7; D might be TRBD2 (5 bases). There are 13 residues in the CDR3. Germline CDR1 and CDR2: LNHDA and SQIVND (reference sequence). V dropped 3 bases and J dropped 6 bases, with 12 bases sitting between them. The sequenced part of the CDR3 DNA is TGTGCCAGTAGTATCCGGGGAGTCGGCGAG. It specifies CASSIRGVGE. The CDR3 in full is CASSIRGVGEQYF.

Worth noting for this clone: The observed sequence ends 3 residues before the CDR3 terminus, with the missing tail filled in from the germline J gene. The genes are TRBV18 and TRBJ1-2; no clear D gene. CDR3 length equals 14 residues. The germline gives CDR1 KGHSH, CDR2 LQKENI. Partial CDR3 DNA: TGTGCCAGCTCACCACCAGTTACAGCCTACGAC. Its protein is CASSPPVTAYD. From start to end, the CDR3 is CASSPPVTAYDYTF.

Comment on this clone: The read finishes 3 residues shy of the CDR3 end, and the germline J gene is used to complete it. V and J are TRBV20-1 and TRBJ1-1; weak D call: TRBD1 (5 bases). The CDR3 extends over 14 amino acids. Trimming took 2 bases from V and 3 from J, leaving 13 bases between them. Per germline, CDR1 DFQATT and CDR2 SNEGSKA (reference sequence). The sequenced CDR3 bases are TGCAGTGCTAGACATGACAGAGGCCACACTGAA. This gives the protein CSARHDRGHTE. The entire CDR3 is CSARHDRGHTEAFF.

About this clone: The DNA ends 3 residues before the CDR3 does, and the rest of the CDR3 is filled in from the germline J gene. The gene calls are TRBV20-1 and TRBJ2-1; 9 nucleotides match TRBD2. J lost 3 bases, V lost 3 bases, and 15 bases had no gene match. Germline CDR1 is DFQATT and CDR2 is SNEGSKA (reference sequence). CDR3 length: 18 amino acids. The DNA read from the CDR3 is TGCAGTGCTAGTGGACCCGGCCGACTAGCGGACGGCTACAATGAG. It codes for CSASGPGRLADGYNE. The entire CDR3 reads CSASGPGRLADGYNEQFF.

Remarks on this clone: Coverage ceases 3 residues before the CDR3 finishes, and the germline J gene fills in the end. The V gene is TRBV2, the J gene TRBJ1-5; unclear D gene. Germline V gene lookup returns CDR1 SNHLY and CDR2 FYNNEI. The V and J ends lost 6 bases and 5 bases respectively, with 11 bases between them. This CDR3 spans 13 amino acids. The covered CDR3 bases are TGTGCCAGCAGAGGGCCAGGCGATCAGCCC. It translates to CASRGPGDQP. The complete CDR3 sequence is CASRGPGDQPQHF. Complete variable domain (other parts from reference TRBV2 and TRBJ1-5): EPEVTQTPSHQVTQMGQEVILRCVPISNHLYFYWYRQILGQKVEFLVSFYNNEISEKSEIFDDQFSVERPDGSNFTLKIRSTKLEDSAMYFCASRGPGDQPQHFGDGTRLSIL.

Concerning this clone itself: The CDR3 extends 3 residues past the end of the read, so its final part is completed from the germline J gene. The chain couples TRBV18 to TRBJ1-6, with 7 bases identical to TRBD1. Germline V gene data show CDR1 as KGHSH and CDR2 as LQKENI. The V segment lost 3 bases and the J segment 9 bases; nucleotides outside the gene matches: 5. This CDR3 is 14 amino acids long. The CDR3 DNA, read in part, is TGTGCCAGCTCACCCGGGCAGGGGGGTTCACCC. The encoded protein is CASSPGQGGSP. The complete CDR3 sequence is CASSPGQGGSPLHF.

Regarding this clone: The read stops 3 residues short of the end of the CDR3; the missing end is completed from the germline J gene. The rearrangement uses TRBV4-2 and TRBJ2-2, with D maybe TRBD1 (6 bases). This CDR3 region has 15 residues. Germline V CDR1 and CDR2: LGHNA, YNFKEQ. V dropped 3 bases and J dropped 5 bases, with 13 bases sitting between them. The CDR3 here is CASSHQAGETGELFF. The sequenced CDR3 bases are TGTGCCAGCAGCCATCAAGCAGGGGAGACCGGGGAG.

Details on this clone: The read finishes 3 residues shy of the CDR3 end, and the germline J gene is used to complete it. The chain carries TRBV19 and TRBJ2-1, with D unclear. The germline gives CDR1 LNHDA, CDR2 SQIVND (reference sequence). The ends were cut back, 1 base at V and 0 bases at J, with 10 bases in the middle. The CDR3 is 16 amino acids. The sequenced CDR3 bases are TGTGCCAGTAGTATAGGGGCAGTGAGCTCCTACAATGAG. It translates to CASSIGAVSSYNE. The full CDR3 protein is CASSIGAVSSYNEQFF.

To note about this clone: Coverage ceases 3 residues before the CDR3 finishes, and the germline J gene fills in the end. The rearrangement links TRBV7-2 to TRBJ2-5; 8 bases fit TRBD2. The germline gives CDR1 SGHTA, CDR2 FQGNSA. The CDR3 spans 15 residues. The junction had 1 base not matched to a gene; V was cut back by 1 base and J by 0 bases. This CDR3 is CASSLVSGNQETQYF. CDR3 DNA (partial): TGTGCCAGCAGCTTAGTTAGCGGGAACCAAGAGACC.

Details on this clone: The missing CDR3 end, 3 residues past where the read stops, is filled in from the germline J gene. The V call is TRBV19, the J call TRBJ1-1; possibly TRBD1 for D (5 bases). The V end was cut by 5 bases, the J end by 1 base, with 11 bases between. The CDR3 extends over 14 amino acids. Germline CDR1 is LNHDA and CDR2 is SQIVND (reference sequence). The sequenced CDR3 bases are TGTGCCAGTAGTCGCAGGGACTCGAACACTGAA. Translation: CASSRRDSNTE. The full CDR3 protein is CASSRRDSNTEAFF.

As to this clone: The CDR3 end is not reached by the read, which stops 3 residues before it; the germline J gene fills it in. V and J are TRBV12-3 or TRBV12-4 and TRBJ2-7; 10 bases fit TRBD1. The V gene end was trimmed by 5 bases and the J gene end by 5 bases; junction bases not matched to a gene: 9. This CDR3 has 15 amino acids. CDR3: CASSTTGTGVHEQYF. The sequenced CDR3 bases are TGTGCCAGCAGTACGACCGGGACAGGGGTTCACGAG.

Concerning this clone: With the read ending 3 residues before the CDR3 end, the germline J gene is used to fill in that end. The J gene is TRBJ2-7, the V gene TRBV12-3 or TRBV12-4; D not resolved. V was shortened by 3 bases and J by 1 base, with 7 bases between the two germline ends. This CDR3 has 13 amino acids. The CDR3 bases that were read are TGTGCCAGCAGTTTTTCAGGATCCTACGAG. Protein: CASSFSGSYE. The whole CDR3 is CASSFSGSYEQYF.

Notes on this clone: The CDR3 extends 3 residues past the end of the read, so its final part is completed from the germline J gene. V is TRBV7-2 and J is TRBJ2-7; TRBD1 matches at 8 bases. CDR3 length: 15 amino acids. Germline trimming cut 1 base from V and 4 bases from J; bases unmatched to any gene: 6. CDR1 is SGHTA, CDR2 FQGNSA, per germline. The part of the CDR3 DNA that was read is TGTGCCAGCAGCTTAGGGACAGGGACGGGATACGAG. Residues: CASSLGTGTGYE. The entire CDR3 sequence reads CASSLGTGTGYEQYF.

A word on this clone: The CDR3 extends 3 residues past the end of the read, so its final part is completed from the germline J gene. The chain joins TRBV2 to TRBJ2-7; the match to TRBD2 covers 14 bases. The CDR3 has 19 amino acids. V was clipped by 6 bases and J by 0 bases; unmatched bases: 13. The V gene's germline CDR1 is SNHLY and CDR2 FYNNEI. The CDR3 region is CASRAQTTSGRAISYEQYF. CDR3 DNA (partial): TGTGCCAGCAGGGCGCAAACGACTAGCGGGAGGGCCATCTCCTACGAG. Full variable domain (rest looked up from reference TRBV2 and TRBJ2-7): EPEVTQTPSHQVTQMGQEVILRCVPISNHLYFYWYRQILGQKVEFLVSFYNNEISEKSEIFDDQFSVERPDGSNFTLKIRSTKLEDSAMYFCASRAQTTSGRAISYEQYFGPGTRLTVT.

To note about this clone: The read gets to within 3 residues of the CDR3 end, and the germline J gene fills in the rest. The chain couples TRBV5-1 to TRBJ1-2; 8 nucleotides match TRBD1. This CDR3 is built from 16 residues. Per the germline V gene, CDR1 is SGHRS and CDR2 is YFSETQ. CDR3 DNA (partial): TGCGCCAGCAGCCCCGGACAGGGTTCCATACGGTCCTAC. Encoded protein: CASSPGQGSIRSY. The CDR3 reads in full as CASSPGQGSIRSYYTF.

As to this clone: The read ends 3 residues shy of where the CDR3 ends; the end is completed using the germline J gene. The chain carries TRBV4-2 and TRBJ1-5, with 12 bases matching TRBD1. Losses at the gene ends were 4 bases for V and 6 bases for J; bases not matched to a gene: 10. Germline V gene lookup returns CDR1 LGHNA and CDR2 YNFKEQ. This CDR3 has 17 amino acids. The CDR3 bases that were read are TGTGCCAGCAGCCCCTCCGCCGGGACAGGGGGCTTTCAGCCC. It encodes CASSPSAGTGGFQP. The whole CDR3 is CASSPSAGTGGFQPQHF.